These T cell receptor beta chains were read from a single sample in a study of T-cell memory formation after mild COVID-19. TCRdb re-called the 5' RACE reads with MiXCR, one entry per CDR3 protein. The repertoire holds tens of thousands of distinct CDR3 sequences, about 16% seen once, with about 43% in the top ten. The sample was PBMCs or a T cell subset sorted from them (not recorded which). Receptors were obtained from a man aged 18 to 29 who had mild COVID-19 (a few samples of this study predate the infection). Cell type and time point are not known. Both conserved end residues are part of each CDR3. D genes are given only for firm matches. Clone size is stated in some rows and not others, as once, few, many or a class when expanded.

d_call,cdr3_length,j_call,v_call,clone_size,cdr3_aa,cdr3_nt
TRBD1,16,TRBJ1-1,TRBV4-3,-,CASSRGQGMSSTEAFF,TGCGCCAGCAGCCGAGGACAGGGGATGAGCAGCACTGAAGCTTTCTTT
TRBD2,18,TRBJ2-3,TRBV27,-,CASSYRSPGRGSTDTQYF,TGTGCCAGCAGTTACCGCTCGCCGGGGCGGGGGAGCACAGATACGCAGTATTTT
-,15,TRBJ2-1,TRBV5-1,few,CAGEGATKPYNEQFF,TGCGCCGGTGAGGGTGCCACAAAACCCTACAATGAGCAGTTCTTC
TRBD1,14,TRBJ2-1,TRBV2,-,CASIGTGQDNEQFF,TGTGCCAGTATTGGGACAGGGCAAGACAATGAGCAGTTCTTC
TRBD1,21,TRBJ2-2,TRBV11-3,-,CASSLVPFRMDRGPDTGELFF,TGTGCCAGCAGCTTAGTCCCGTTTAGGATGGACAGGGGGCCTGACACCGGGGAGCTGTTTTTT
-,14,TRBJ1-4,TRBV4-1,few,CASSQGLTNEKLFF,TGCGCCAGCAGCCAAGGACTCACTAATGAAAAACTGTTTTTT
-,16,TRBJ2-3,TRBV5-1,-,CASSLRGFLATDTQYF,TGCGCCAGCTCTCTCCGCGGGTTCCTAGCCACAGATACGCAGTATTTT
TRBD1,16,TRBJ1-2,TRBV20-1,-,CSARDPSGGRVYGYTF,TGCAGTGCTAGAGATCCATCAGGGGGCAGGGTCTATGGCTACACCTTC
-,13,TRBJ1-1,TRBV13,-,CASSRGWNTEAFF,TGTGCCAGCAGTAGGGGCTGGAACACTGAAGCTTTCTTT
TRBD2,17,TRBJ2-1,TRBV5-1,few,CASSPRSGGLSYNEQFF,TGCGCCAGCAGCCCTCGTAGCGGGGGGTTATCCTACAATGAGCAGTTCTTC